The sequence of this TCR beta chain was determined in a study of CD8 T cell repertoires and HIV-1 epitope variants. Study-level background: Each of Twenty-five Gag and Nef epitope peptides stimulated a separate culture. Cultures ran around ten days, with IL-2, IL-7 and IL-15 added on days 3 and 7. Epitopes were three Gag families plus Nef HW9 and YT9. General observations from the study: Five or six clonotypes recognized Nef KF9, one HW9, none TAALDMSHF.

The method was immunoSEQ multiplex PCR; TCRdb's version includes in-frame clones alone and lacks a portion of them. The sample includes over 4,500 clones, 66% of them seen just once. Of note for this clone: Its antigen remains unidentified.

The germline V gene has CDR1 LNHDA and CDR2 SQIVND (reference sequence). This CDR3 contains 16 residues. Trimming shortened V by 4 bases and J by 3 bases, and 16 bases separated the two germline ends. This clonotype originated in a male donor with HIV. The chain couples TRBV19 to TRBJ2-1; TRBD1 or TRBD2 may be the D gene (5 bases each). The sample taken for sequencing was cultured CD8+ T cells derived from PBMCs. CDR3 residues: CASSTTRGPRYNEQFF. The CDR3 nucleotides are TGTGCCAGTAGTACAACTAGGGGTCCCCGCTACAATGAGCAGTTCTTC.